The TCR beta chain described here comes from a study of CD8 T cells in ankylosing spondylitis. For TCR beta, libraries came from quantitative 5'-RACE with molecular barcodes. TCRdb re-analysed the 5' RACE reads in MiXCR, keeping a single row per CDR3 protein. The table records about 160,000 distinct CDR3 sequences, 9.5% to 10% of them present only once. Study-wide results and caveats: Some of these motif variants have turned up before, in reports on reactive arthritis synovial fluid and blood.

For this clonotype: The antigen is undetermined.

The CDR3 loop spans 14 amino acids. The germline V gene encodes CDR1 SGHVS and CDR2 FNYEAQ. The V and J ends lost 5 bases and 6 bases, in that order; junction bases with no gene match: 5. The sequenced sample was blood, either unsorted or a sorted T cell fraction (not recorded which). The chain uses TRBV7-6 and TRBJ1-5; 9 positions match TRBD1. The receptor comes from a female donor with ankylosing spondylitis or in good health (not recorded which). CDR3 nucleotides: TGTGCCAGCAGCCGAGGGACAGGGAGTCAGCCCCAGCATTTT. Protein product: CASSRGTGSQPQHF.